This T cell receptor (beta chain) was recorded in a study of blood T cells in healthy people across ages. Around 9 milliliters of peripheral blood were drawn from each donor into EDTA-treated tubes. The junction had 12 bases not matched to a gene; V was cut back by 3 bases and J by 11 bases. Germline CDR1 SGHAT, CDR2 FQNNGV. The CDR3 consists of 15 residues. Regarding this clonotype: Its antigen is still unknown. Possible read error: a much larger clone is one base away.

Study-wide results and caveats: One million T cells yielded diversity estimates that were considered underestimates.

The use of a sample-barcoded 5' primer and a J-beta primer mix characterized a second PCR of roughly 6 to 11 cycles. TCRdb called the 5' RACE reads again in MiXCR, with one record for every CDR3 protein. The sample has about 1 million distinct CDR3 sequences; 35% to 50% are singletons. The sample taken for sequencing was blood. The chain combines TRBV11-2 with TRBJ2-5; 10 bases map to TRBD1. This receptor was identified in a woman aged 55-69 years in good health. The DNA for the CDR3 is TGTGCCAGCAGCTTCGGGACAGGGGTTACAAATGAGCAGTACTTC. Translated: CASSFGTGVTNEQYF.